This TCR beta chain was found in a study of post-analysis software for immune sequencing data (dated by TCRdb to 2014 to 2015). With respect to the entire study: Recorded disease courses included relapsing-remitting, secondary progressive and progressive-relapsing multiple sclerosis, with some patients lacking subtype annotation. Patient repertoires were compared against around 10 previously published healthy control repertoires from donors aged roughly 6 to 28 years. A subset of samples was prepared in parallel using single-end sample barcoding, then pooled and co-amplified after Illumina adapter ligation. The full study reports these points: The control group was slightly older than the multiple sclerosis patient group. When samples were clustered directly using the F measure, samples prepared in the same batch co-clustered strongly, which prompted a batch-effect correction. Patients showed significantly higher frequencies than controls for five TRBV segments, among them TRBV5-6, TRBV5-1 and TRBV20-1. Compared with controls, multiple sclerosis patients had significantly lower normalized Chao1 diversity, a finding suggesting substantial peripheral T-cell clonal expansion.

Library prep was done by PCR. Sequenced using an Illumina HiSeq 2500. To reduce PCR and sequencing biases, unique molecular identifiers were incorporated into the TCR beta cDNA libraries. Every 1 to 10 million input T cells yielded approximately 500,000 cDNA molecules, meaning each molecule approximated one T cell. Patient libraries were prepared and sequenced with the same protocol used for the earlier healthy control dataset. Within a given batch, samples were prepared together, multiplexed and sequenced on the same HiSeq lane. Regarding the original processing steps: Raw barcoded reads were processed with MIGEC, discarding single-read molecular identifier groups before consensus assembly and CDR3 extraction. Clonotype tables were post-analysed with VDJtools, and diversity was normalized by down-sampling all datasets to the smallest sample size. To correct batch-related cross-sample contamination, repertoire overlap clustering matched CDR3 amino acid sequences but not nucleotide sequences. The public reads were reanalyzed by TCRdb: fastp trimming at Q25, MiXCR alignment, in-frame beta chains only. Rows are combined by CDR3 protein, so each entry shows the most common genes and DNA. The V and J calls, along with clone size, are taken from TCRdb and not from the paper's own processing. Present in this sample are approximately 730,000 distinct CDR3 sequences, roughly 30% of which were seen just once. 0.56% of the sample is held by the ten biggest clonotypes.

To demonstrate the VDJtools post-analysis software, the study profiled TCR beta repertoires from the peripheral blood of around 13 young patients with multiple sclerosis. The patients with multiple sclerosis were children and adolescents between 6 and 15 years of age. This clonotype showed up just a few times. What this receptor recognizes is not known. Base qualities were left out, and no much larger clone turns up one base away. Via the germline V gene, CDR1 is SGHVS and CDR2 FQNEAQ. From the cysteine up to the phenylalanine, the CDR3 has a length of 15 residues. The kept DNA is CDR3 alone, 45 bases in frame from the first base. From V the trimming removes 2 bases and from J it removes 5 bases, while the gene matches leave 7 bases of the junction unaccounted for.

Sequencing was performed on blood. The chain was built from TRBV7-8 and TRBJ2-7, and 9 junctional nucleotides match TRBD1. The source of this sequence is a girl aged 5-17 years with multiple sclerosis. The CDR3 region has the sequence CASSLTSGTGNEQYF. The nucleotide sequence reads as follows: TGTGCCAGCAGCTTAACTTCCGGGACAGGGAACGAGCAGTACTTC.